These T cell receptor beta chains were read from a single sample in a study of blood T cell repertoires in COVID-19. Only in-frame clones appear in the TCRdb table, and some are missing; sequencing was by immunoSEQ multiplex PCR. The table records around 300,000 clones, 80% to 90% of them present only once. The material sequenced was PBMCs or T cells enriched from blood (not recorded which). Receptors were obtained from a woman between 18 and 29 years old who had recovered from COVID-19. The CDR3 runs from the conserved cysteine through the conserved F or W. The D gene is left open where the match is weak. Size tells how often a clone was seen (once, few, many) or the class of an expanded clone, and some rows leave it out.

D gene: TRBD1; clone size: -; V gene: TRBV29-1; J gene: TRBJ2-1; CDR3 protein: CSVSGTGGENEQFF; CDR3 DNA: TGCAGCGTTTCAGGGACAGGGGGCGAAAATGAGCAGTTCTTC
D gene: -; clone size: -; V gene: TRBV28; J gene: TRBJ2-7; CDR3 protein: CASSLTTPGTYEQYF; CDR3 DNA: TGTGCCAGCAGCTTAACGACCCCCGGGACCTACGAGCAGTACTTC
D gene: -; clone size: -; V gene: TRBV5-1; J gene: TRBJ1-2; CDR3 protein: CASSWGVNYGYTF; CDR3 DNA: TGCGCCAGCAGCTGGGGGGTTAACTATGGCTACACCTTC
D gene: -; clone size: -; V gene: TRBV29-1; J gene: TRBJ1-2; CDR3 protein: CSVEAGSRRVTF; CDR3 DNA: TGCAGCGTTGAAGCCGGCTCCCGCAGGGTTACCTTC
D gene: -; clone size: once; V gene: TRBV7-2; J gene: TRBJ1-1; CDR3 protein: CASSLDWGRTEAFF; CDR3 DNA: TGTGCCAGCAGCTTAGATTGGGGGAGGACTGAAGCTTTCTTT
D gene: TRBD1; clone size: few; V gene: TRBV10-3; J gene: TRBJ2-1; CDR3 protein: CAISGTGGYEQFF; CDR3 DNA: TGTGCCATCAGTGGGACAGGGGGCTATGAGCAGTTCTTC
D gene: -; clone size: -; V gene: TRBV21-1; J gene: TRBJ2-7; CDR3 protein: CASSLLRAWHEQYF; CDR3 DNA: TGTGCCAGCAGCCTCCTGAGGGCCTGGCACGAGCAGTACTTC
D gene: -; clone size: -; V gene: TRBV7-3; J gene: TRBJ1-5; CDR3 protein: CASSLMQGQPQHF; CDR3 DNA: TGTGCCAGCAGCTTAATGCAGGGTCAGCCCCAGCATTTT
D gene: TRBD2; clone size: -; V gene: TRBV5-6; J gene: TRBJ2-5; CDR3 protein: CASSPMGGEQETQYF; CDR3 DNA: TGTGCCAGCAGCCCTATGGGGGGGGAGCAAGAGACCCAGTACTTC
D gene: TRBD1; clone size: once; V gene: TRBV6-4; J gene: TRBJ2-2; CDR3 protein: CATQKDRGYGELFF; CDR3 DNA: TGTGCCACGCAAAAAGACAGGGGCTACGGGGAGCTGTTTTTT